The present entry profiles one T cell receptor beta chain with its context. What it binds is unknown. CDR1 LNHDA and CDR2 SQIVND come from the germline V gene (reference sequence). CDR3 length: 16 amino acids. The V gene end was trimmed by 6 bases and the J gene end by 9 bases; junction bases not matched to a gene: 17. The data are from a study of regulatory T cells in long-lasting Graves disease. Regarding time point: newly diagnosed GD, antithyroid drugs for less than 3 months. The TCR library was made from RNA extracted from PBMCs. Whole-study findings and limits: Persistent Graves' patients showed reduced TCR diversity versus newly diagnosed patients.

To make TCR beta libraries, researchers used iRepertoire HTBI primers and Arm-PCR of CDR3 regions. TCRdb processed the multiplex PCR reads anew with MiXCR; each CDR3 protein has one entry. The sample has over 350,000 distinct CDR3 sequences; over 14% are singletons. The data were also submitted as part of a second study, on T cells in Graves' hyperthyroidism and ophthalmopathy. As that study records: Thyroid ultrasound, orbital computed tomography, clinical symptoms, and serum thyroxine and TRAb underpinned diagnoses.

Sequencing used peripheral blood mononuclear cells (PBMCs), obtained at new diagnosis, from a patient treated with antithyroid drugs. The clonotype comes from a middle-aged woman with Graves disease. The chain uses TRBV19 and TRBJ2-1; TRBD2 agrees at 7 bases. For the CDR3, the DNA is TGTGCCAGTAGCACTCACACTAGCGTCCAGAGGGGTGAGCAGTTCTTC. Its translation is CASSTHTSVQRGEQFF.